This T cell receptor beta chain was sequenced during a study of long-term antiretroviral therapy in people with HIV. Study in general: It was about a decade before the 2015 immediate-ART recommendation that the earliest samples were taken.

Findings and caveats of the study: Diversity rose after ART but stayed below transplant donor controls.

As to this clone: What it recognizes is unknown.

Runs used v3.0 of the immunoSEQ assay and were done at survey level. Sequencing used immunoSEQ multiplex PCR; TCRdb keeps in-frame clones, though not all of them. The table records roughly 15,000 clones, roughly 80% of them present only once. The sequence came from a man aged 18 to 35 with HIV. The sample consisted of unsorted PBMCs, taken 0.1 years after starting antiretroviral therapy.

CDR3 sequence: CASSQERGGANTEAFF. The CDR3 DNA reads TGTGCCAGCAGCCAAGAAAGGGGGGGAGCGAACACTGAAGCTTTCTTT. The chain is built from TRBV4-2 and TRBJ1-1; TRBD1 is a possible D gene (6 bases). Trimming removed 0 bases from V and 1 base from J, with 12 bases in between. Germline CDR1 reads LGHNA; CDR2 reads YNFKEQ. The CDR3 loop spans 16 amino acids.